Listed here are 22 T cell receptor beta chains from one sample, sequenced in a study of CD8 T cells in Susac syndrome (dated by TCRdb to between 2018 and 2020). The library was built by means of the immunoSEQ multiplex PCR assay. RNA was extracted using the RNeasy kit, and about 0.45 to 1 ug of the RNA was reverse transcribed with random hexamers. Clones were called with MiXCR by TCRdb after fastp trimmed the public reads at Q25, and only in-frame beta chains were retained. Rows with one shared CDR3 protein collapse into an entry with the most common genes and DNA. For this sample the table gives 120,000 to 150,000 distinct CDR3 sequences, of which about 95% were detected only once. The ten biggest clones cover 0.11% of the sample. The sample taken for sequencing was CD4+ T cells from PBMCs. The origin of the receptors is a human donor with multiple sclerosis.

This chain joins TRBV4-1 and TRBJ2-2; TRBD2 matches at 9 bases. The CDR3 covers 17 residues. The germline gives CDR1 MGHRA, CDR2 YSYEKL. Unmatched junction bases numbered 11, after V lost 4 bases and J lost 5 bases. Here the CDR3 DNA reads TGCGCCAGCAGCCCTTCAGGTAGCGGGAGAGCAACCGGGGAGCTGTTTTTT. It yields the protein CASSPSGSGRATGELFF.

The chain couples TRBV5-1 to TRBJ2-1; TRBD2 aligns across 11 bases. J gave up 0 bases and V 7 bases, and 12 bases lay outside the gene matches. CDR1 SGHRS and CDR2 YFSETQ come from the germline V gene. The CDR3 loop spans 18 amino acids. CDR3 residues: CASALTSGSGRSYNEQFF. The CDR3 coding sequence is TGCGCCAGCGCCCTAACTAGCGGGAGCGGTCGCTCCTACAATGAGCAGTTCTTC.

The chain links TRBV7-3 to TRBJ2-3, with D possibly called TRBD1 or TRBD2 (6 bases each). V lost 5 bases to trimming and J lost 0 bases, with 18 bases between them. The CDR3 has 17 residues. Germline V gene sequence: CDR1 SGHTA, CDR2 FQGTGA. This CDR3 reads CASSARVGGGSTDTQYF. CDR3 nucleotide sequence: TGTGCCAGCAGCGCCCGGGTCGGGGGCGGTAGCACAGATACGCAGTATTTT.

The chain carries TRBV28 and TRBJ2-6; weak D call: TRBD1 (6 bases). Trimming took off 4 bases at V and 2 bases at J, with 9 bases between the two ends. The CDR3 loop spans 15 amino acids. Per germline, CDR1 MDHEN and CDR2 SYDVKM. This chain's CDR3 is CASSSRQAGANVLTF. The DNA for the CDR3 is TGTGCCAGCAGTTCGAGACAGGCTGGGGCCAACGTCCTGACTTTC.

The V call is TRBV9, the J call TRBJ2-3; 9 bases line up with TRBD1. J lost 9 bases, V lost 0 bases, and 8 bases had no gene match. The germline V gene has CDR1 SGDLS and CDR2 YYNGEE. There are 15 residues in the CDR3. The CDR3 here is CASSVEGRGTGTQYF. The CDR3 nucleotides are TGTGCCAGCAGCGTAGAGGGGAGGGGGACAGGGACGCAGTATTTT. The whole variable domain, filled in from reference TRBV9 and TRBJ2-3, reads DSGVTQTPKHLITATGQRVTLRCSPRSGDLSVYWYQQSLDQGLQFLIQYYNGEERAKGNILERFSAQQFPDLHSELNLSSLELGDSALYFCASSVEGRGTGTQYFGPGTRLTVL.

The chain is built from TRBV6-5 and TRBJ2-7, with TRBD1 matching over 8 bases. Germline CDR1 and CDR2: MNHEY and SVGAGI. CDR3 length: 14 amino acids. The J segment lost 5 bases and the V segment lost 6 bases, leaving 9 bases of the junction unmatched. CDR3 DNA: TGTGCCAGCAGACCTGGGGGGACAGGAGACGAGCAGTACTTC. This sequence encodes CASRPGGTGDEQYF.

CDR3 sequence (DNA): TGCAGTGCTAGTGCGGCAGATAATCAGCCCCAGCATTTT. This codes for CSASAADNQPQHF. This chain connects TRBV20-1 to TRBJ1-5; D not resolved. This CDR3 comprises 13 residues. V gave up 3 bases and J gave up 4 bases, with 10 bases separating them. Germline V CDR1 and CDR2: DFQATT, SNEGSKA (reference sequence).

The CDR3 protein is CATSDFRGGANVLTF. DNA for the CDR3: TGTGCCACCAGTGATTTTCGGGGTGGGGCCAACGTCCTGACTTTC. V is TRBV24-1 and J is TRBJ2-6; weak D call: TRBD2 (5 bases). Germline CDR1 KGHDR, CDR2 SFDVKD. CDR3 length: 15 residues. Trimming took off 1 base at V and 3 bases at J, with 6 bases between the two ends.

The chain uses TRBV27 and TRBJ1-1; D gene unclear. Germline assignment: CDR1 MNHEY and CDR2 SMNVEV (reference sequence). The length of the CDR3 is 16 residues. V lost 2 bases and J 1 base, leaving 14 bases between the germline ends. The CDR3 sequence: CASSLVSSLGNTEAFF. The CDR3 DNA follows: TGTGCCAGCAGTTTAGTCTCCTCCTTGGGGAACACTGAAGCTTTCTTT.

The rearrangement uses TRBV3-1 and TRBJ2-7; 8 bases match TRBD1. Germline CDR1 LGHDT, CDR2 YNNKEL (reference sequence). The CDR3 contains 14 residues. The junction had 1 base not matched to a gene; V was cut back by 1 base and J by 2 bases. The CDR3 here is CASSQGDRTYEQYF. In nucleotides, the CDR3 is TGTGCCAGCAGCCAAGGGGACAGGACCTACGAGCAGTACTTC.

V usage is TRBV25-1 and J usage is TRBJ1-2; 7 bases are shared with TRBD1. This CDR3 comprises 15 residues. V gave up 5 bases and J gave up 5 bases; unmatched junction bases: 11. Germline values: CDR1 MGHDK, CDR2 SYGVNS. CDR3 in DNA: TGTGCCAGCAGTAAGGCGACAGGGACGGTATATGGCTACACCTTC. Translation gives CASSKATGTVYGYTF.

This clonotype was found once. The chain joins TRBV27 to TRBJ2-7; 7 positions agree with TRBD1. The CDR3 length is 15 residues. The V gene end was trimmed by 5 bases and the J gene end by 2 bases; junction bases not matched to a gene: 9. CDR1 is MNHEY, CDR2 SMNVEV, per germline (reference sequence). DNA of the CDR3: TGTGCCAGCAGTCCACCCGGGACAGTAACCTACGAGCAGTACTTC. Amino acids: CASSPPGTVTYEQYF.

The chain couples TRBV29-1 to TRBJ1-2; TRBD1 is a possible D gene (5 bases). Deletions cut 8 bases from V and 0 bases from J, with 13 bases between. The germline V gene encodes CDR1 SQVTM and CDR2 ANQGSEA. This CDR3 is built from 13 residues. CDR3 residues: CSYRPLANYGYTF. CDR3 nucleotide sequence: TGCAGCTACAGGCCCCTAGCTAACTATGGCTACACCTTC.

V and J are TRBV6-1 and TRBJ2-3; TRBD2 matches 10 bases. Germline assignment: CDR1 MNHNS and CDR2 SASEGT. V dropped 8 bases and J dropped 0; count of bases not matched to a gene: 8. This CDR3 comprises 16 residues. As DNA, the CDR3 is TGTGCCAGCGGGAAACTAGCGGGGAGTAGCACAGATACGCAGTATTTT. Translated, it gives CASGKLAGSSTDTQYF.

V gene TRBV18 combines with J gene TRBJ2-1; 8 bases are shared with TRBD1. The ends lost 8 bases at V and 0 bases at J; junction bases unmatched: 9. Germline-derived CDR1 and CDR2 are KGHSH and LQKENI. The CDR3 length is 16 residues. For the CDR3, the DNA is TGTGCCAGCACCCTGGACAGGGACCTCTCCTACAATGAGCAGTTCTTC. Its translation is CASTLDRDLSYNEQFF.

The CDR3, as DNA: TGCAGCGTGGGTCTTGGGACAAGAAAAGAGACCCAGTACTTC. Protein sequence: CSVGLGTRKETQYF. The chain recombines TRBV29-1 with TRBJ2-5, with D possibly TRBD1 on 6 matching bases. This CDR3 contains 14 residues. Germline-derived CDR1 and CDR2 are SQVTM and ANQGSEA. V was pared by 6 bases and J by 3 bases, with 17 bases between.

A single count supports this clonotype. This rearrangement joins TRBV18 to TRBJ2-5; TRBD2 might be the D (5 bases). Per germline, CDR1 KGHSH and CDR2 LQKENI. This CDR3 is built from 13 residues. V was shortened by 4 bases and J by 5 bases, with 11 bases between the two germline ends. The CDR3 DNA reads TGTGCCAGCTCACACCGGGGTGGCGAGACCCAGTACTTC. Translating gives CASSHRGGETQYF.

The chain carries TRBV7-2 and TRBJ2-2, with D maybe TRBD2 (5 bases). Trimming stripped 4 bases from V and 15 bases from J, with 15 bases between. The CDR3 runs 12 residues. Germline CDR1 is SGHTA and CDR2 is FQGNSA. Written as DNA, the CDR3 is TGTGCCAGCAGCTCTACTGGCCGAGGGTTGTTTTTT. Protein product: CASSSTGRGLFF.

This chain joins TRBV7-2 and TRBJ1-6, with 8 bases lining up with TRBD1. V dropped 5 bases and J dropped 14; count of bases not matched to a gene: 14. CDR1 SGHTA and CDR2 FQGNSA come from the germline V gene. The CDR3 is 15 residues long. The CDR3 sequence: CASSLGQGPSQALHF. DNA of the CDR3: TGTGCCAGCAGCCTCGGACAGGGTCCTTCACAGGCCCTCCACTTT.

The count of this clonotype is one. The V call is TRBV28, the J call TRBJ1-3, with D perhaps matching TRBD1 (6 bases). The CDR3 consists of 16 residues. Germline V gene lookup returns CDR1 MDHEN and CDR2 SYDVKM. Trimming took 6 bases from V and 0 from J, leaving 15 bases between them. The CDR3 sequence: CASSKRDNHSGNTIYF. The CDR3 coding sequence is TGTGCCAGCAGCAAAAGGGACAACCACTCTGGAAACACCATATATTTT.

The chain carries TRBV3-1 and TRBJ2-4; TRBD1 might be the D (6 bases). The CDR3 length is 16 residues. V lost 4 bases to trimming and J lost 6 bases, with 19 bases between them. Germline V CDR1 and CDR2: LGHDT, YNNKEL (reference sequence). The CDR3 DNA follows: TGTGCCAGCAGCCCCAAACAGGACGCCAGGGGAAACATTCAGTACTTC. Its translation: CASSPKQDARGNIQYF.

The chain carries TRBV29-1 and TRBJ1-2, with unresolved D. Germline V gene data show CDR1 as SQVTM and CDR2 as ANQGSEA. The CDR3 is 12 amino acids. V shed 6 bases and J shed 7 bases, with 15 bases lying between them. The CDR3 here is CSVGRVGRGYTF. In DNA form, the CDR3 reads TGCAGCGTCGGGCGAGTGGGCCGTGGCTACACCTTC.